This note documents a single TCR beta chain sequence. Germline CDR1 LGHNT, CDR2 FRNRAP. The CDR3 has 15 amino acids. V shed 0 bases and J shed 2 bases, with 11 bases lying between them. This entry belongs to a study of blood T cell repertoires in COVID-19. In the study's own analysis: Amplification of reference gene primers was used by the study to estimate nucleated cell counts. Using immunoSEQ multiplex PCR, the repertoire was profiled, and TCRdb retains in-frame clones only, with some absent. V, J and clone size are those of that table, while D and trimming were read from the DNA. The table has roughly 190,000 clones, 80% to 90% seen once.

The origin of this receptor is a man aged 18 to 29 with active or convalescent COVID-19. The rearrangement links TRBV12-5 to TRBJ2-7; D may be TRBD2 (5 bases). The specimen was peripheral blood. CDR3 coding DNA: TGTGCTAGTGGTTTGGTCTCCGGGATACCCTACGAGCAGTACTTC. Amino acid sequence: CASGLVSGIPYEQYF.